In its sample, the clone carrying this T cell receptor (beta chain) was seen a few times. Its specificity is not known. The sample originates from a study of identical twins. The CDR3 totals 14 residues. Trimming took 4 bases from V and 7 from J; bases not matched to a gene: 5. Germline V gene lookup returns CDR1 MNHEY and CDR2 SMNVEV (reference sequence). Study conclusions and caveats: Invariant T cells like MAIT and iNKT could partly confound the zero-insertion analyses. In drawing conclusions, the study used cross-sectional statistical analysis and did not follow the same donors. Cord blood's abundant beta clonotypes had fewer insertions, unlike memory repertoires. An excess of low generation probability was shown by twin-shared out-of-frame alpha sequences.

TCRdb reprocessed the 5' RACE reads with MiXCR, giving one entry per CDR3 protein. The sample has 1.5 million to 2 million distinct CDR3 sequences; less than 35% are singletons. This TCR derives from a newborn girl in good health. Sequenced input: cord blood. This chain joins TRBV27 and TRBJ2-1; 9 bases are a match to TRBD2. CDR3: CASSYGGRVNEQFF. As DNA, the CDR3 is TGTGCCAGCAGTTACGGCGGGAGGGTGAATGAGCAGTTCTTC.